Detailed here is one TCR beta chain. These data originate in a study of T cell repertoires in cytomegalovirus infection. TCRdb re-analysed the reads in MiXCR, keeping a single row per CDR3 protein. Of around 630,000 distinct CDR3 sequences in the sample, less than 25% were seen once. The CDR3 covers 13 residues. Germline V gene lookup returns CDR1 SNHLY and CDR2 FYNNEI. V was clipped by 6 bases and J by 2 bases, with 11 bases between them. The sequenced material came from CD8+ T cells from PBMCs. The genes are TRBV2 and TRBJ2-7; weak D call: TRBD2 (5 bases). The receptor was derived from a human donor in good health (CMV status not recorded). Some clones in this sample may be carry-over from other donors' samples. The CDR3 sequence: CASSHRDAYEQYF. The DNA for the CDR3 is TGTGCCAGCAGCCACCGGGATGCCTACGAGCAGTACTTC. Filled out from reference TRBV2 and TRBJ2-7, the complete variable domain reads EPEVTQTPSHQVTQMGQEVILRCVPISNHLYFYWYRQILGQKVEFLVSFYNNEISEKSEIFDDQFSVERPDGSNFTLKIRSTKLEDSAMYFCASSHRDAYEQYFGPGTRLTVT.